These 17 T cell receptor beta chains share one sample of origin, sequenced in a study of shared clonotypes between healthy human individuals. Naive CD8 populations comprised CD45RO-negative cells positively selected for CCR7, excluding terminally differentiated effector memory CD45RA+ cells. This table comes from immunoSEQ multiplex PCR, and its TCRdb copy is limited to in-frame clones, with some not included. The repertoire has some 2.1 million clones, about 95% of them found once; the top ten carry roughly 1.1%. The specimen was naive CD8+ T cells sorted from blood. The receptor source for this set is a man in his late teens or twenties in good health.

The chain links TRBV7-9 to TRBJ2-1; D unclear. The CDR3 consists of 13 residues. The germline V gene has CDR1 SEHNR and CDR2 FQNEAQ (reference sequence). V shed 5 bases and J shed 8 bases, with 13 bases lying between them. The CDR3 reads CASSLDGSYEQFF. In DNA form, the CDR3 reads TGTGCCAGCAGCCTGGACGGCTCTTATGAGCAGTTCTTC.

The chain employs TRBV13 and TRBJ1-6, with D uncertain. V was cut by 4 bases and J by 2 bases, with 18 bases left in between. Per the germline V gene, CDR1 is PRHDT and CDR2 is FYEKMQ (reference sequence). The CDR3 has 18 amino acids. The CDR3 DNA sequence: TGTGCCAGCAGCTGGTCCGGGGAGGGCTTTGCCTATAATTCACCCCTCCACTTT. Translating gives CASSWSGEGFAYNSPLHF.

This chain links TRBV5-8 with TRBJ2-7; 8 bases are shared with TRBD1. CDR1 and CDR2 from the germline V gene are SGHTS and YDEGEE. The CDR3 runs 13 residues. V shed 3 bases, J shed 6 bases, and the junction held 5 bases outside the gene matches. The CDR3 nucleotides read TGTGCCAGCAGCTATCTGACAGGGGCCGAGCAGTACTTC. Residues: CASSYLTGAEQYF.

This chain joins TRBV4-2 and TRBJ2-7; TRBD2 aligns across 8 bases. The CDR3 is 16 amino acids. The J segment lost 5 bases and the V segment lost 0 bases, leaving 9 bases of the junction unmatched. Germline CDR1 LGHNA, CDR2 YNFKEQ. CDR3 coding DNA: TGTGCCAGCAGCCAAGATCATTCGGGGGGGCCCCACGAGCAGTACTTC. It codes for CASSQDHSGGPHEQYF.

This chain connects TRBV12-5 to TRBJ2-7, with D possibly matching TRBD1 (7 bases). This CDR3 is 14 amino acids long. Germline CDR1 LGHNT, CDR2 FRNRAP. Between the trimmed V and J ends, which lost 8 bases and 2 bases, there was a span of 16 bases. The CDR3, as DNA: TGTGCTAGTTCGGGGCGGGACAGACCCTACGAGCAGTACTTC. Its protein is CASSGRDRPYEQYF.

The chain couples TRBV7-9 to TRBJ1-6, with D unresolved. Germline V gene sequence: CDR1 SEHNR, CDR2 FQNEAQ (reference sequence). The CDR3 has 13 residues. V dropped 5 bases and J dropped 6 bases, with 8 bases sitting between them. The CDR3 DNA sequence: TGTGCCAGCAGCGAAGACACTAATTCACCCCTCCACTTT. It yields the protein CASSEDTNSPLHF.

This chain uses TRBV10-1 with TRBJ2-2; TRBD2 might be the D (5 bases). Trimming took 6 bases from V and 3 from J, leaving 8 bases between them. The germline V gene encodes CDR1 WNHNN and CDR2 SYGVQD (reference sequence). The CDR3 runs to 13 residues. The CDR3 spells CASRPSHTGELFF. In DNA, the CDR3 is TGCGCCAGCAGGCCTAGCCACACCGGGGAGCTGTTTTTT.

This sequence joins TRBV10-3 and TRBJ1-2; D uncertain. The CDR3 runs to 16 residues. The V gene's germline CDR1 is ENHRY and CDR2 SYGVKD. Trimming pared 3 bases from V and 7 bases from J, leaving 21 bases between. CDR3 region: CAISDPTSSLAFGYTF. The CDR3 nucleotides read TGTGCCATCAGTGACCCGACAAGTTCGTTAGCTTTTGGCTACACCTTC.

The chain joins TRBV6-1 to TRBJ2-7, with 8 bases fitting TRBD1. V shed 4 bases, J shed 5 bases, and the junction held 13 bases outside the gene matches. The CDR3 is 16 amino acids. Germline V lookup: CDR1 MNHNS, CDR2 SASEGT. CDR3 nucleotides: TGTGCCAGCAGTGGACCTGGGCAGGGGGCTGGCCACGAGCAGTACTTC. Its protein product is CASSGPGQGAGHEQYF.

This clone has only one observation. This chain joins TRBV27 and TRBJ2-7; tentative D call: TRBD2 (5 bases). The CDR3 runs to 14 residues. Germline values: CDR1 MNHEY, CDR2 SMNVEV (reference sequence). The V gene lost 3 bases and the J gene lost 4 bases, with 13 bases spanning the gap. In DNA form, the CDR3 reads TGTGCCAGCAGTTTTGGACTTTTTGGGTACGAGCAGTACTTC. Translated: CASSFGLFGYEQYF.

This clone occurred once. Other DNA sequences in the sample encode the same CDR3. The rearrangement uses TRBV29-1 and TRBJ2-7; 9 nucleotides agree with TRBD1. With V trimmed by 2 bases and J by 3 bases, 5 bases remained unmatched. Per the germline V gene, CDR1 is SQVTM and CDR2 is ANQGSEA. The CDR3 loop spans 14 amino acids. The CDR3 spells CSVESGQGLYEQYF. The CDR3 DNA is TGCAGCGTTGAATCGGGACAGGGTCTCTACGAGCAGTACTTC.

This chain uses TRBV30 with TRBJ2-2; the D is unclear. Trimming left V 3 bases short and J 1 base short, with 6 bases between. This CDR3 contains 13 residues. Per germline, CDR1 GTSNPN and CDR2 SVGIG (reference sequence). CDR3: CAWRKMNTGELFF. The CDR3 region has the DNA TGTGCCTGGAGGAAAATGAACACCGGGGAGCTGTTTTTT.

CDR3 DNA sequence: TGTGCCAGCAGCTTCGTTCCGGGACAGGGGGCATACGAGCAGTACTTC. As protein: CASSFVPGQGAYEQYF. V and J are TRBV5-6 and TRBJ2-7; 12 bases agree with TRBD1. The CDR3 loop spans 16 amino acids. The J segment lost 4 bases and the V segment lost 2 bases, leaving 7 bases of the junction unmatched. Per the germline V gene, CDR1 is SGHDT and CDR2 is YYEEEE.

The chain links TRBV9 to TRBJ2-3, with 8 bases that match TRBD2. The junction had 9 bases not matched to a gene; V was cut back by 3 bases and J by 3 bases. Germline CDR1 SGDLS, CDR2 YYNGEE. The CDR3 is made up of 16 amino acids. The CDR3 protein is CASSAPGRGDTDTQYF. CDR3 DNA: TGTGCCAGCAGCGCCCCGGGGCGGGGGGATACAGATACGCAGTATTTT.

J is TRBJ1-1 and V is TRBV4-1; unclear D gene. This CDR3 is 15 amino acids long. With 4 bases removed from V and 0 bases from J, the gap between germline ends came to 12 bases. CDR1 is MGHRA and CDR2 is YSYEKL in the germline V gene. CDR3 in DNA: TGCGCCAGCAGCCCTCCCACAGCTATGAACACTGAAGCTTTCTTT. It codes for CASSPPTAMNTEAFF.

CDR3 amino acids: CATSRNTGTEQYF. CDR3 sequence (DNA): TGTGCCACCAGCAGAAACACCGGGACAGAGCAGTACTTC. This chain links TRBV15 with TRBJ2-7; D perhaps matches TRBD1 (6 bases). The ends were cut back, 2 bases at V and 7 bases at J, with 12 bases in the middle. The germline V gene has CDR1 LNHNV and CDR2 YYDKDF (reference sequence). The CDR3 has 13 residues.

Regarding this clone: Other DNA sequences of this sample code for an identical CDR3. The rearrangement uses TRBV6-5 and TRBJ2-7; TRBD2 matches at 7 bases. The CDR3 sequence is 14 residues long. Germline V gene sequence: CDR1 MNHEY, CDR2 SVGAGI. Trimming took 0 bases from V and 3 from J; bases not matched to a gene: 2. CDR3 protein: CASSYSGGVYEQYF. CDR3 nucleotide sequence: TGTGCCAGCAGTTACTCGGGAGGGGTCTACGAGCAGTACTTC.